These 31 T cell receptor beta chains came from one sample sequenced in a study of blood T cell repertoires in COVID-19. Profiling relied on immunoSEQ multiplex PCR, and the TCRdb table lists in-frame clones only, not all of them. The profile shows some 60,000 clones, approximately 80% of them singletons. The sample was peripheral blood. The receptor set was obtained from a man aged 60 to 69 with acute or convalescent COVID-19.

The gene calls are TRBV27 and TRBJ2-7; 7 bases are shared with TRBD1. V lost 6 bases, J lost 4 bases, and 3 bases stayed unmatched. The CDR3 is made up of 12 amino acids. Per the germline V gene, CDR1 is MNHEY and CDR2 is SMNVEV (reference sequence). Written as DNA, the CDR3 is TGTGCCAGCAGCCGGACAGGATACGAGCAGTACTTC. It codes for CASSRTGYEQYF.

The rearrangement joins TRBV5-1 to TRBJ2-5, with TRBD2 matching 9 bases. Germline loops: CDR1 SGHRS, CDR2 YFSETQ. V was pared by 3 bases and J by 2 bases, with 2 bases of the junction left unmatched. The CDR3 has 14 amino acids. The DNA of the CDR3 is TGCGCCAGCAGCTGGGCGGGGGGGCAAGAGACCCAGTACTTC. This gives the protein CASSWAGGQETQYF.

This clone has a single count. The chain is built from TRBV27 and TRBJ2-7; the D gene is possibly TRBD1 (6 bases). The CDR3 loop spans 15 amino acids. Trimming pared 3 bases from V and 5 bases from J, leaving 17 bases between. From germline, CDR1 is MNHEY and CDR2 SMNVEV (reference sequence). The DNA of the CDR3 is TGTGCCAGCAGTTTCCCGAGACAGGTCGTCGACGAGCAGTACTTC. Protein sequence: CASSFPRQVVDEQYF.

This clone has just a few counts. V and J are TRBV5-5 and TRBJ1-6, with 7 nucleotides matching TRBD1. The CDR3 runs to 15 residues. The V and J ends lost 5 bases and 8 bases, in that order; junction bases with no gene match: 10. In germline, CDR1 is SGHKS, CDR2 YYEKEE (reference sequence). Here the CDR3 DNA reads TGTGCCAGCAGACCCACCGGGACAGCCTATTCACCCCTCCACTTT. Translated: CASRPTGTAYSPLHF.

This clone was counted once. The V and J genes are TRBV6-5 and TRBJ2-7, with D hard to call. V lost 6 bases to trimming and J lost 1 base, with 13 bases between them. Germline V CDR1 and CDR2: MNHEY, SVGAGI. The CDR3 covers 14 residues. The CDR3 sequence: CASSARRSSYEQYF. The CDR3 nucleotides read TGTGCCAGCAGCGCTCGGCGGAGTTCCTACGAGCAGTACTTC.

This clone has only one observation. The chain carries TRBV11-3 and TRBJ1-2; D not resolved. This CDR3 region has 9 residues. The V gene lost 8 bases and the J gene lost 7 bases, with 5 bases spanning the gap. Germline V gene lookup returns CDR1 SGHNT and CDR2 YENEEA. Here the CDR3 reads CASPSGYTF. CDR3 nucleotides: TGTGCCAGCCCCAGTGGCTACACCTTC.

The rearrangement uses TRBV5-4 and TRBJ2-2, with D maybe TRBD2 (6 bases). Germline values: CDR1 SGHNT, CDR2 YYREEE (reference sequence). V lost 0 bases, J lost 0 bases, and 12 bases lay in between. CDR3 length equals 17 residues. CDR3 coding DNA: TGTGCCAGCAGCTTGGGGACAACTAGCTCGAACACCGGGGAGCTGTTTTTT. Protein sequence: CASSLGTTSSNTGELFF.

V and J are TRBV6-5 and TRBJ2-3; the D gene is possibly TRBD2 (5 bases). Germline V lookup: CDR1 MNHEY, CDR2 SVGAGI. The CDR3 loop spans 16 amino acids. The V and J ends lost 3 bases and 6 bases respectively, with 19 bases between them. In DNA form, the CDR3 reads TGTGCCAGCAGTTATAGGCCAACTAGGTTAGGTGATACGCAGTATTTT. Translation gives CASSYRPTRLGDTQYF.

This clone was observed a handful of times. This chain links TRBV6-5 with TRBJ2-3, with a tentative D call TRBD1 (5 bases). Trimming pared 7 bases from V and 3 bases from J, leaving 14 bases between. The CDR3 totals 14 residues. Germline loops: CDR1 MNHEY, CDR2 SVGAGI. The CDR3, as DNA: TGTGCCAGCACCCAGGGAAGGGGTACAGATACGCAGTATTTT. It translates to CASTQGRGTDTQYF.

The chain combines TRBV11-2 with TRBJ2-5; no clear D gene. The germline V gene has CDR1 SGHAT and CDR2 FQNNGV. The CDR3 spans 14 residues. Trimming took off 1 base at V and 5 bases at J, with 11 bases between the two ends. The CDR3 coding sequence is TGTGCCAGCAGCTTAGGACACTCGTCGGAGACCCAGTACTTC. It specifies CASSLGHSSETQYF.

The V gene is TRBV12-2, the J gene TRBJ1-1; the table assigns TRBD1, which was not confirmed against the DNA. TRBV12-2 is tagged as a pseudogene. This CDR3 is 14 amino acids long. CDR3 DNA sequence: TGTGCAAGTCCCCCAGGGGCAGGGGACCCGTTGTCTTTCTTT. Translating it yields CASPPGAGDPLSFF.

The rearrangement uses TRBV5-1 and TRBJ1-6; D not certain. The CDR3 has 16 residues. The germline CDR1 and CDR2 sequences are SGHRS and YFSETQ. The V end lost 6 bases, the J end lost 0 bases, and 13 bases lay between the germline ends. CDR3 loop: CASTLSTSSYNSPLHF. The CDR3 coding sequence is TGCGCCAGCACCCTCTCCACGAGCTCCTATAATTCACCCCTCCACTTT.

V is TRBV7-3 and J is TRBJ2-2; 7 bases map to TRBD1. Germline V gene lookup returns CDR1 SGHTA and CDR2 FQGTGA. V was clipped by 5 bases and J by 6 bases; unmatched bases: 0. The CDR3 is made up of 12 amino acids. The CDR3 loop is CASSQGAGELFF. CDR3 in DNA: TGTGCCAGCAGCCAGGGGGCCGGGGAGCTGTTTTTT.

The chain uses TRBV24-1 and TRBJ1-3; TRBD1 aligns across 7 bases. The CDR3 contains 16 residues. Unmatched junction bases numbered 9, after V lost 4 bases and J lost 4 bases. Germline CDR1 KGHDR, CDR2 SFDVKD. The chain's CDR3 is CATSEPRGSGGNTIYF. The CDR3 DNA reads TGTGCCACCAGTGAACCCAGGGGGTCGGGAGGAAACACCATATATTTT.

V gene TRBV19 combines with J gene TRBJ1-2, with D tentatively TRBD1 (6 bases). V lost 1 base and J lost 8, with 17 bases in between. The germline V gene has CDR1 LNHDA and CDR2 SQIVND (reference sequence). The CDR3 totals 15 residues. CDR3 in amino acids: CASSIVMGGRNGYTF. The CDR3, as DNA: TGTGCCAGTAGTATAGTAATGGGGGGGCGCAACGGCTACACCTTC. The entire variable domain, with the rest obtained from reference TRBV19 and TRBJ1-2, is as follows: DGGITQSPKYLFRKEGQNVTLSCEQNLNHDAMYWYRQDPGQGLRLIYYSQIVNDFQKGDIAEGYSVSREKKESFPLTVTSAQKNPTAFYLCASSIVMGGRNGYTFGSGTRLTVV.

The chain couples TRBV12-5 to TRBJ2-5, with a tentative D call TRBD1 (5 bases). V lost 6 bases and J lost 2, with 10 bases in between. Germline CDR1 LGHNT, CDR2 FRNRAP. The CDR3 contains 13 residues. The CDR3 DNA is TGTGCTAGTGGGGGCTCAGGGCAAGAGACCCAGTACTTC. Translation: CASGGSGQETQYF. The full variable domain, with the rest looked up from reference TRBV12-5 and TRBJ2-5, is DARVTQTPRHKVTEMGQEVTMRCQPILGHNTVFWYRQTMMQGLELLAYFRNRAPLDDSGMPKDRFSAEMPDATLATLKIQPSEPRDSAVYFCASGGSGQETQYFGPGTRLLVL.

The rearrangement uses TRBV7-9 and TRBJ2-5; TRBD2 matches at 7 bases. Germline V gene lookup returns CDR1 SEHNR and CDR2 FQNEAQ (reference sequence). Germline trimming cut 7 bases from V and 5 bases from J; bases unmatched to any gene: 7. The CDR3 runs 13 residues. This CDR3 is CASTRGSGETQYF. The CDR3 coding sequence is TGTGCCAGCACCCGGGGTAGCGGGGAGACCCAGTACTTC.

This clone showed up just a few times. The rearrangement joins TRBV5-1 to TRBJ2-1; D might be TRBD1 (5 bases). Trimming took 2 bases from V and 2 from J, leaving 11 bases between them. The CDR3 has 15 amino acids. Germline loops: CDR1 SGHRS, CDR2 YFSETQ. The CDR3, as DNA: TGCGCCAGCAGCTTCGACAGCCTTACCTACAATGAGCAGTTCTTC. Amino acids: CASSFDSLTYNEQFF.

This clone was observed a single time. The chain employs TRBV27 and TRBJ1-2, with TRBD1 matching 9 bases. The germline V gene has CDR1 MNHEY and CDR2 SMNVEV (reference sequence). The trim removed 3 bases at V and 8 bases at J, leaving 7 bases unmatched. CDR3 size: 14 residues. CDR3 sequence: CASSLIQGAGGYTF. The CDR3 region has the DNA TGTGCCAGCAGTTTGATACAGGGGGCTGGGGGCTACACCTTC.

The chain links TRBV4-2 to TRBJ1-4; the match to TRBD1 covers 7 bases. Germline V gene lookup returns CDR1 LGHNA and CDR2 YNFKEQ. The CDR3 is 16 residues long. Germline trimming cut 0 bases from V and 5 bases from J; bases unmatched to any gene: 6. CDR3 bases: TGTGCCAGCAGCCAAGATCTGACAGGGAGAAATGAAAAACTGTTTTTT. Protein product: CASSQDLTGRNEKLFF.

The chain links TRBV2 to TRBJ1-4; D call uncertain. The V end was cut by 8 bases, the J end by 7 bases, with 11 bases between. The CDR3 extends over 12 amino acids. Germline values: CDR1 SNHLY, CDR2 FYNNEI. The CDR3 sequence is CASSEGAEKLFF. The CDR3 DNA sequence: TGTGCCAGCTCAGAGGGTGCTGAAAAACTGTTTTTT.

This rearrangement joins TRBV10-2 to TRBJ2-3, with TRBD1 matching 9 bases. The V gene end was trimmed by 6 bases and the J gene end by 5 bases; junction bases not matched to a gene: 3. CDR3 size: 13 residues. CDR1 and CDR2 (germline): WSHSY, SAAADI. The CDR3 nucleotides read TGCGCCAGCAGGGGACAGGGTGTAGATACGCAGTATTTT. It specifies CASRGQGVDTQYF.

The chain uses TRBV12-3 or TRBV12-4 and TRBJ2-2; TRBD2 is a possible D gene (5 bases). The CDR3 has 12 amino acids. Trimming left V 6 bases short and J 6 bases short, with 8 bases between. CDR3 DNA sequence: TGTGCCAGCAGACCCGGGGCCGGGGAGCTGTTTTTT. Protein sequence: CASRPGAGELFF.

This clone was detected once. The rearrangement joins TRBV7-6 to TRBJ2-1; 7 bases agree with TRBD1. The CDR3 has 17 amino acids. Trimming took 1 base from V and 2 from J; bases not matched to a gene: 8. Germline values: CDR1 SGHVS, CDR2 FNYEAQ. The CDR3 spells CASSLGTGTETYNEQFF. The CDR3, as DNA: TGTGCCAGCAGCTTAGGGACCGGGACAGAGACCTACAATGAGCAGTTCTTC.

The table lists this clone with a few counts. The gene calls are TRBV19 and TRBJ1-2, with D perhaps TRBD1 (5 bases). V lost 10 bases and J 7 bases, leaving 16 bases between the germline ends. The length of the CDR3 is 12 residues. Germline assignment: CDR1 LNHDA and CDR2 SQIVND (reference sequence). CDR3: CATKGAGLGYTF. CDR3 bases: TGTGCCACCAAAGGGGCAGGCCTTGGCTACACCTTC.

The chain joins TRBV5-1 to TRBJ2-7; 12 bases map to TRBD1. The CDR3 runs 14 residues. Germline CDR1 SGHRS, CDR2 YFSETQ. With 4 bases clipped from V and 6 bases from J, the junction kept 5 bases outside the gene matches. CDR3 region: CASSPGTGGVEQYF. The CDR3, as DNA: TGCGCCAGCAGCCCCGGGACAGGGGGCGTCGAGCAGTACTTC.

V is TRBV18 and J is TRBJ1-2; 9 nucleotides match TRBD1. The CDR3 is 14 residues long. Trimming at V came to 3 bases and at J to 6 bases, leaving 5 bases not matched to a gene. Germline CDR1 and CDR2: KGHSH and LQKENI. DNA of the CDR3: TGTGCCAGCTCACCGGGACAGGGTTTCGATGGCTACACCTTC. As protein: CASSPGQGFDGYTF.

The chain employs TRBV14 and TRBJ2-6; 9 positions match TRBD2. V lost 1 base, J lost 2 bases, and 6 bases stayed unmatched. From germline, CDR1 is SGHDN and CDR2 FVKESK. The CDR3 is 18 residues long. The CDR3 reads CASSQGVLAGTGANVLTF. The DNA for the CDR3 is TGTGCCAGCAGCCAAGGTGTGCTAGCGGGGACTGGGGCCAACGTCCTGACTTTC.

The rearrangement joins TRBV9 to TRBJ1-1, with D tentatively TRBD1 (5 bases). CDR3 length: 15 residues. Germline V gene sequence: CDR1 SGDLS, CDR2 YYNGEE. V lost 0 bases to trimming and J lost 3 bases, with 12 bases between them. The CDR3 nucleotides are TGTGCCAGCAGCGTAGTTCTAGGGGTTGACACTGAAGCTTTCTTT. The encoded protein is CASSVVLGVDTEAFF.

The V and J genes are TRBV5-1 and TRBJ2-3, with 15 bases fitting TRBD2. The germline V gene has CDR1 SGHRS and CDR2 YFSETQ. The J segment lost 2 bases and the V segment lost 2 bases, leaving 3 bases of the junction unmatched. This CDR3 has 17 residues. CDR3 nucleotide sequence: TGCGCCAGCAGCTTAGGACTAGCGGGGGGGATCACAGATACGCAGTATTTT. Amino acids: CASSLGLAGGITDTQYF.

The V and J genes are TRBV6-5 and TRBJ2-5; the match to TRBD2 covers 9 bases. This CDR3 is built from 15 residues. The trim removed 6 bases at V and 1 base at J, leaving 6 bases unmatched. Germline CDR1 reads MNHEY; CDR2 reads SVGAGI. The CDR3 DNA reads as TGTGCCAGCAGATGGGTTAGCGGGGGCCAAGAGACCCAGTACTTC. This encodes CASRWVSGGQETQYF.